The entry below gives a single TCR beta chain sequence along with its context. The antigen remains unidentified. The data stem from a study of human thymus T cells. Study observations and caveats: Thymic repertoires of unrelated individuals were reported in related research to overlap highly. There appeared to be biased usage of V and J genes in thymic and blood repertoires.

The CDR3 is 15 residues long. CDR1 and CDR2 (germline): SGHDN, FVKESK. Trimming removed 1 base at V and 7 bases at J, with 16 bases between. Sequencing used immunoSEQ multiplex PCR; TCRdb keeps in-frame clones, though not all of them. Of tens of thousands of clones listed, 90% to 97% were seen once; the top ten hold 0.025% to 0.035%. Resected material from corrective heart surgery provided the thymus tissue analysed. Having surgery to correct congenital heart defects, healthy Finnish infants acted as the donors. The V and J genes are TRBV14 and TRBJ1-2; D might be TRBD1 (5 bases). Sequencing used thymus tissue. The TCR was taken from a boy younger than two with a congenital heart defect but otherwise immunologically healthy. CDR3 residues: CASSQATPGIGGYTF. In DNA form, the CDR3 reads TGTGCCAGCAGCCAAGCGACACCAGGGATCGGTGGCTACACCTTC.